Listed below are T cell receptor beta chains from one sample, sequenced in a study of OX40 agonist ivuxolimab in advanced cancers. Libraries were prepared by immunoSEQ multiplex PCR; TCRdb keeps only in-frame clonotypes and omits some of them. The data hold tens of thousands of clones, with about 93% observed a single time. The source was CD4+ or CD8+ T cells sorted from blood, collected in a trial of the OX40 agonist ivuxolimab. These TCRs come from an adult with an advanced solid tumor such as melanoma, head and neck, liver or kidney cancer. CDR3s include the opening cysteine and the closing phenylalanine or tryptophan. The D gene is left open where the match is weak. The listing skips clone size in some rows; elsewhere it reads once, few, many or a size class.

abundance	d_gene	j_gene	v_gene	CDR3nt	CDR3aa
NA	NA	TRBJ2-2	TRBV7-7	TGTGCTAGCAGCTTCAAACAGGGACACGGGGAGCTGTTTTTT	CASSFKQGHGELFF
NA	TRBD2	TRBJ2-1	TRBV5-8	TGTGCCAGCAGTTTCCTTCTAGCGGGGGGATACAATGAGCAGTTCTTC	CASSFLLAGGYNEQFF
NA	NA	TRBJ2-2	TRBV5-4	TGTGCCAGCAGCTCCGGATATACAGGGACCGGGGAGCTGTTTTTT	CASSSGYTGTGELFF
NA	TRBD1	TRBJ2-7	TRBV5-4	TGTGCCAGCAGCTACTTAGACAGGGACCTCTACGAGCAGTACTTC	CASSYLDRDLYEQYF
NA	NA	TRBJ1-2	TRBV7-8	TGTGCCAGCAGCTTCCTAGCCCCGGACCCGGGGGGCTATGGCTACACCTTC	CASSFLAPDPGGYGYTF
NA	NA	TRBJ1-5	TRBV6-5	TGTGCCAGCAGTAACCAGGGTCAGCCCCAGCATTTT	CASSNQGQPQHF
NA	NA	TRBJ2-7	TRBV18	TGTGCCAGCTCACCCACCACCGTTAACCGCGAGCAGTACTTC	CASSPTTVNREQYF
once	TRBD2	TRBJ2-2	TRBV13	TGTGCCAGCAGCTTAGCGGGGGGGCCGGCCACCGGGGAGCTGTTTTTT	CASSLAGGPATGELFF
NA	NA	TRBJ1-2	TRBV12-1	TGTGCCAGCAGCCTTCGGGCAGGGCTGGGTGGCTACACCTTC	CASSLRAGLGGYTF
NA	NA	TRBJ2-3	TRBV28	TGTGCCAGCAGTTCGGGACTGATAACAGATACGCAGTATTTT	CASSSGLITDTQYF
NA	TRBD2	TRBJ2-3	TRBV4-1	TGCGCCAGCAGCCCCTGGACTAGTTCCACAGATACGCAGTATTTT	CASSPWTSSTDTQYF